Below, 18 T cell receptor beta chains from the same sample are listed, as sequenced in a study. From the 5' RACE reads, TCRdb called clonotypes with MiXCR, one entry per CDR3 protein. The table shows 35,000 to 50,000 distinct CDR3 sequences, with 29% occurring only once. The material sequenced was memory CD4+ T cells sorted from a lymph node. Subset described: memory CD4+ T cells, CD4+CD45RO+CD25-. These TCRs come from a female donor with breast cancer.

This clonotype came up a few times. This sequence joins TRBV7-2 and TRBJ2-5; 7 bases align to TRBD1. Germline lookup yields CDR1 SGHTA and CDR2 FQGNSA. J gave up 5 bases and V 2 bases, and 8 bases lay outside the gene matches. CDR3 length equals 15 residues. CDR3 nucleotides: TGTGCCAGCAGCTTAAGAGGACAGGTCAGGGAGACCCAGTACTTC. This encodes CASSLRGQVRETQYF.

This clonotype came up many times. The V and J genes are TRBV5-1 and TRBJ2-1, with TRBD1 matching over 7 bases. The germline V gene has CDR1 SGHRS and CDR2 YFSETQ. This CDR3 has 14 amino acids. The V and J ends lost 3 bases and 6 bases, in that order; junction bases with no gene match: 6. CDR3 nucleotides: TGCGCCAGCAGCTCTCCGACAGGGTTCAATGAGCAGTTCTTC. Protein sequence: CASSSPTGFNEQFF.

This chain connects TRBV20-1 to TRBJ2-1; D remains unclear. Germline CDR1 and CDR2: DFQATT and SNEGSKA (reference sequence). V shed 6 bases and J shed 9 bases, with 12 bases lying between them. The CDR3 runs to 11 residues. The DNA of the CDR3 is TGCAGTGCCGACCTTAGTCGTGAGCAGTTCTTC. This translates into CSADLSREQFF.

Regarding this clonotype: A much more abundant neighbour one base away suggests this may be a read error. The genes are TRBV12-3 or TRBV12-4 and TRBJ1-1; D is undetermined. Trimming left V 2 bases short and J 4 bases short, with 8 bases between. There are 13 residues in the CDR3. The CDR3 nucleotides are TGTGCCAGCAGTTTAAAGCAGAGCACTGAAGCTTTCTTT. The encoded protein is CASSLKQSTEAFF.

The chain has TRBV4-3 and TRBJ2-1; no firm D call. CDR3 length: 14 amino acids. The germline gives CDR1 LGHNA, CDR2 YSLEER. V lost 1 base, J lost 8 bases, and 12 bases lay in between. Written as DNA, the CDR3 is TGCGCCAGCAGCCAAGGCCGGCGTGACGATGAGCAGTTCTTC. This gives the protein CASSQGRRDDEQFF.

This clonotype appeared a few times. J is TRBJ2-1 and V is TRBV5-6; D unclear. This CDR3 has 17 amino acids. V gave up 2 bases and J gave up 8 bases, with 23 bases separating them. Looked up from germline, CDR1 is SGHDT and CDR2 is YYEEEE. The CDR3 spells CASSFPLDGFPMDEQFF. The CDR3 coding sequence is TGTGCCAGCAGCTTTCCTTTGGACGGGTTCCCTATGGATGAGCAGTTCTTC.

J is TRBJ2-2 and V is TRBV30; the D gene is possibly TRBD2 (6 bases). Trimming stripped 3 bases from V and 4 bases from J, with 18 bases between. Germline V CDR1 and CDR2: GTSNPN, SVGIG (reference sequence). The CDR3 runs to 16 residues. The CDR3 bases are TGTGCCTGGAGCACTAGCTTAATCGGTAGCACCGGGGAGCTGTTTTTT. As protein: CAWSTSLIGSTGELFF.

Note on this clonotype: Mismatch with germline at one junction end may stem from a read error. The chain couples TRBV7-3 to TRBJ2-5, with D maybe TRBD2 (6 bases). Germline V gene lookup returns CDR1 SGHTA and CDR2 FQGTGA. This CDR3 contains 12 residues. CDR3 sequence reads: CASSLGRGAQCF. DNA of the CDR3: TGTGCCAGCAGCTTGGGCCGCGGGGCCCAGTGCTTC.

V usage is TRBV7-6 and J usage is TRBJ2-7, with 7 bases lining up with TRBD1. The V gene's germline CDR1 is SGHVS and CDR2 FNYEAQ. The CDR3 loop spans 16 amino acids. Unmatched junction bases numbered 8, after V lost 1 base and J lost 2 bases. CDR3 amino acids: CASSLEETGNAYEQYF. The CDR3 bases are TGTGCCAGCAGCTTAGAAGAGACAGGGAACGCCTACGAGCAGTACTTC.

The chain carries TRBV4-1 and TRBJ1-2, with D hard to call. V lost 0 bases and J 1 base, leaving 9 bases between the germline ends. Per the germline V gene, CDR1 is MGHRA and CDR2 is YSYEKL. This CDR3 has 15 residues. The CDR3 DNA is TGCGCCAGCAGCCAAGAGGCCAGGAGTAACTATGGCTACACCTTC. Amino acid sequence: CASSQEARSNYGYTF.

This clonotype has more than one count but fewer than ten. The chain combines TRBV28 with TRBJ1-3; D is unresolved. The germline CDR1 and CDR2 sequences are MDHEN and SYDVKM. Between the trimmed V and J ends, which lost 2 bases and 0 bases, there was a span of 11 bases. This CDR3 comprises 16 residues. CDR3 region: CASSLHGGPSGNTIYF. CDR3 coding DNA: TGTGCCAGCAGTTTACACGGAGGGCCCTCTGGAAACACCATATATTTT.

About this clonotype: The CDR3 ends on some other residue instead of the conserved phenylalanine or tryptophan, so this is likely a read error. The V call is TRBV20-1, the J call TRBJ1-2; no definite D call. This CDR3 region has 15 residues. Trimming removed 0 bases at V and 7 bases at J, with 18 bases between. CDR1 DFQATT and CDR2 SNEGSKA come from the germline V gene (reference sequence). The CDR3 nucleotides are TGCAGTGCTAGAGATGCCGCCGCGGGCAAGTCTGGCTACACCCTC. Amino acids: CSARDAAAGKSGYTL.

This clonotype was observed a handful of times. The V and J genes are TRBV12-3 or TRBV12-4 and TRBJ2-7; D uncertain. The CDR3 has 15 residues. V gave up 4 bases and J gave up 3 bases, with 16 bases separating them. The CDR3 DNA sequence: TGTGCCAGCAGTTCCTCGAAGGGAAAGATCTACGAGCAGTACTTC. Its protein product is CASSSSKGKIYEQYF.

This clonotype has more than one count but fewer than ten. This chain uses TRBV24-1 with TRBJ1-1; D is ambiguous. Germline V CDR1 and CDR2: KGHDR, SFDVKD. This CDR3 has 15 amino acids. Trimming removed 4 bases at V and 1 base at J, with 12 bases between. The CDR3 is CATSDPTDPNTEAFF. The CDR3 nucleotides are TGTGCCACCAGTGACCCCACCGATCCGAACACTGAAGCTTTCTTT.

The chain carries TRBV28 and TRBJ1-5, with a possible D match to TRBD1 (5 bases). CDR1 and CDR2 from the germline V gene are MDHEN and SYDVKM. CDR3 length equals 15 residues. The V end lost 10 bases, the J end lost 4 bases, and 20 bases lay between the germline ends. CDR3 residues: CATAGDGGGNQPQHF. As DNA, the CDR3 is TGTGCCACCGCAGGCGATGGGGGTGGTAATCAGCCCCAGCATTTT.

A few counts support this clonotype. J is TRBJ1-2 and V is TRBV7-9; 8 positions match TRBD1. CDR1 is SEHNR, CDR2 FQNEAQ, per germline (reference sequence). The CDR3 sequence is 13 residues long. V was clipped by 4 bases and J by 3 bases; unmatched bases: 1. CDR3 sequence: CASSSGQDYGYTF. The DNA for the CDR3 is TGTGCCAGCAGCTCGGGACAGGACTATGGCTACACCTTC.

The chain links TRBV9 to TRBJ2-1, with a weak D call TRBD2 (6 bases). The CDR3 extends over 16 amino acids. Trimming shortened V by 2 bases and J by 7 bases, and 19 bases separated the two germline ends. Germline V lookup: CDR1 SGDLS, CDR2 YYNGEE. Here the CDR3 reads CASSVAGLPPGNEQFF. CDR3 bases: TGTGCCAGCAGCGTTGCAGGACTACCACCTGGGAATGAGCAGTTCTTC. The entire variable domain, with the rest obtained from reference TRBV9 and TRBJ2-1, is as follows: DSGVTQTPKHLITATGQRVTLRCSPRSGDLSVYWYQQSLDQGLQFLIQYYNGEERAKGNILERFSAQQFPDLHSELNLSSLELGDSALYFCASSVAGLPPGNEQFFGPGTRLTVL.

CDR3 region: CASTATGTSYNEQFF. The CDR3 DNA reads as TGTGCCAGCACCGCAACCGGGACTAGCTACAATGAGCAGTTCTTC. J is TRBJ2-1 and V is TRBV28, with 8 bases that match TRBD2. V lost 7 bases and J lost 3; bases outside the gene matches: 8. The germline V gene encodes CDR1 MDHEN and CDR2 SYDVKM. The CDR3 runs to 15 residues.